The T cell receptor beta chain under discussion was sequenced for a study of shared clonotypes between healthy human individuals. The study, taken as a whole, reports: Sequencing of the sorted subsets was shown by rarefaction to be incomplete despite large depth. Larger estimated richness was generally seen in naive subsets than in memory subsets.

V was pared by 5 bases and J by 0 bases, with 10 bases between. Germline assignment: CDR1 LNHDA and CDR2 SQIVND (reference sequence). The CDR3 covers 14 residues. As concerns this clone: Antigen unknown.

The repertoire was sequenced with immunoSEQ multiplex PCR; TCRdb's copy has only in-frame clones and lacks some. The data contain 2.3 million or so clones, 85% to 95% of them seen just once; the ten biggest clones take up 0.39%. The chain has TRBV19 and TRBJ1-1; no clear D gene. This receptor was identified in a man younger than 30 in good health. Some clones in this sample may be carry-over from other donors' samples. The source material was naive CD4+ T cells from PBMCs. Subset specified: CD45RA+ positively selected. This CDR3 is CASSARTVNTEAFF. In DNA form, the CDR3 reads TGTGCCAGTAGTGCCAGGACGGTGAACACTGAAGCTTTCTTT.